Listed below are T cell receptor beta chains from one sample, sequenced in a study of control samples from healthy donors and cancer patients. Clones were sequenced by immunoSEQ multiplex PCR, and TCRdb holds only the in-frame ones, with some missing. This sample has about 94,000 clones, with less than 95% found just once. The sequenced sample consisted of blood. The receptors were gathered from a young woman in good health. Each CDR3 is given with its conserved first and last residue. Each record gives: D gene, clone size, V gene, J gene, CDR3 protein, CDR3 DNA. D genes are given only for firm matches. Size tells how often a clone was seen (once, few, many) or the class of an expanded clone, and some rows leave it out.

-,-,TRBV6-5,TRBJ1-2,CASSWTRGYTF,TGTGCCAGCAGTTGGACACGGGGCTACACCTTC
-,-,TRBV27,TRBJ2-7,CAAPGPDEQYF,TGTGCCGCACCGGGTCCCGACGAGCAGTACTTC
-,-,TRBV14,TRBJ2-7,CASSPGRLYEQYF,TGTGCCAGCAGCCCGGGCAGACTCTACGAGCAGTACTTC
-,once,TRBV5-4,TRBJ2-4,CASSLNREAGDSKNIQYF,TGTGCCAGCAGCTTGAACAGGGAAGCTGGGGATTCCAAAAACATTCAGTACTTC
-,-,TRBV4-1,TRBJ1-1,CASSQERIGGETEAFF,TGCGCCAGCAGCCAAGAAAGGATCGGGGGTGAAACTGAAGCTTTCTTT
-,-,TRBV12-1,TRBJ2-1,CASSFNQRGSSYNEQFF,TGTGCCAGCAGCTTCAACCAGCGGGGGAGCTCCTACAATGAGCAGTTCTTC
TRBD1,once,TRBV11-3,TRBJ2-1,CASSSSTGEKGDEQFF,TGTGCCAGCAGCTCATCGACAGGGGAAAAGGGGGATGAGCAGTTCTTC
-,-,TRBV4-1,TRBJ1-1,CASSRYSGPNTEAFF,TGCGCCAGCAGCCGATACTCAGGACCAAACACTGAAGCTTTCTTT
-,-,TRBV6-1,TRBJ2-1,CASSKGYLAQLVDEQFF,TGTGCCAGCAGTAAAGGTTACCTCGCTCAATTGGTGGATGAGCAGTTCTTC
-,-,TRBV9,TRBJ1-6,CASSVGGSSYNSPLHF,TGTGCCAGCAGCGTAGGGGGCAGCTCCTATAATTCACCCCTCCACTTT
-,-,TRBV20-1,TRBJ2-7,CSASRYGTVNSYEQYF,TGCAGTGCTAGTAGATATGGGACGGTGAACTCCTACGAGCAGTACTTC
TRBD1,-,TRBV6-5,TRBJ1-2,CASKPTPGTEYAF,TGTGCCAGCAAACCAACCCCCGGGACAGAGTACGCCTTC
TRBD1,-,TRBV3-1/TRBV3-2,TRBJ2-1,CASSLVDRFSSYNEQFF,TGTGCCAGCAGCCTAGTGGACAGGTTCTCGTCCTACAATGAGCAGTTCTTC
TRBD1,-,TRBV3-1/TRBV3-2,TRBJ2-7,CASSQGRKTGGYEQYF,TGTGCCAGCAGCCAAGGAAGGAAAACAGGGGGGTACGAGCAGTACTTC
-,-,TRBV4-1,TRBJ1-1,CASSQALDTMNTEAFF,TGCGCCAGCAGCCAAGCCTTGGACACGATGAACACTGAAGCTTTCTTT
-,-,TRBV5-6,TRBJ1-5,CASSLAGRPQHF,TGTGCCAGCAGCTTGGCAGGGAGGCCCCAGCATTTT
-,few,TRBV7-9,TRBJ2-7,CASSSLQASDGEQYF,TGTGCCAGCAGCTCCCTCCAGGCGTCCGATGGCGAGCAGTACTTC
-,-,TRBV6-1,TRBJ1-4,CASRTSNNEKLFF,TGTGCCAGCCGCACGAGCAATAATGAAAAACTGTTTTTT
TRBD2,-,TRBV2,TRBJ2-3,CASSRRGEGTDTQYF,TGTGCCAGCAGTAGACGGGGGGAGGGCACAGATACGCAGTATTTT
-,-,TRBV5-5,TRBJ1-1,CASSLYTEAFF,TGTGCCAGCAGCTTGTACACTGAAGCTTTCTTT
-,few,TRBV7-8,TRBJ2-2,CASSLLQGVMAGELFF,TGTGCCAGCAGCTTACTCCAGGGTGTAATGGCCGGGGAGCTGTTTTTT
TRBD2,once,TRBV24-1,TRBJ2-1,CATSDRSGGAYNEQFF,TGTGCCACCAGTGATAGAAGCGGGGGGGCCTACAATGAGCAGTTCTTC